This passage covers 3 T cell receptor beta chains from one sample sequenced in a study of blood T cell repertoires in COVID-19. The assay was immunoSEQ multiplex PCR, and TCRdb's table has in-frame clones only and misses some. The sample lists some 49,000 clones; roughly 83% were seen once. The sample taken for sequencing was peripheral blood. The receptors shown here come from a human donor in a cohort sampled during active COVID-19.

The CDR3 DNA follows: TGTGCCTGGAGTACCGGGACCTACGAGCAGTACTTC. This gives the protein CAWSTGTYEQYF. The J gene is TRBJ2-7, the V gene TRBV30; tentatively, D is TRBD2 (5 bases). Germline V gene sequence: CDR1 GTSNPN, CDR2 SVGIG (reference sequence). Trimming cost V 2 bases and J 2 bases, with 7 bases left between them. This CDR3 is built from 12 residues.

This clone was picked up one time. The rearrangement uses TRBV7-9 and TRBJ1-5, with 7 bases matching TRBD1. The germline CDR1 and CDR2 sequences are SEHNR and FQNEAQ (reference sequence). Trimming cost V 4 bases and J 3 bases; bases outside gene matches: 6. This CDR3 has 15 amino acids. The CDR3 DNA reads as TGTGCCAGCAGCTCCATTACAGGGGTCAATCAGCCCCAGCATTTT. Translation: CASSSITGVNQPQHF. Combining the CDR3 with reference TRBV7-9 and TRBJ1-5 gives the whole variable domain DTGVSQNPRHKITKRGQNVTFRCDPISEHNRLYWYRQTLGQGPEFLTYFQNEAQLEKSRLLSDRFSAERPKGSFSTLEIQRTEQGDSAMYLCASSSITGVNQPQHFGDGTRLSIL.

The rearrangement joins TRBV5-1 to TRBJ1-4, with TRBD1 matching 8 bases. The CDR3 loop spans 14 amino acids. Germline lookup yields CDR1 SGHRS and CDR2 YFSETQ. V lost 2 bases and J lost 5; bases outside the gene matches: 2. CDR3 DNA sequence: TGCGCCAGCAGCTTAACAGGGGGGAATGAAAAACTGTTTTTT. Translated, it gives CASSLTGGNEKLFF.